This T cell receptor (beta chain) emerged from a study of cytomegalovirus exposure and HLA in healthy donors. Study results and caveats: In a later analysis, compared with equally common non-associated chains, HLA-associated beta chains were more expanded.

About this clone: Its antigen is unidentified.

PCR primers comprised 60 Vbeta and 13 Jbeta primers. Clones were read by immunoSEQ multiplex PCR, and TCRdb kept only the in-frame ones, dropping some. The sample shows 100,000 to 150,000 clones, about 79% of them seen only once. Trimming removed 5 bases at V and 3 bases at J, with 13 bases between. Germline values: CDR1 SEHNR, CDR2 FQNEAQ (reference sequence). The CDR3 is 14 residues long. Sequencing was done on a sample of PBMCs. The chain uses TRBV7-9 and TRBJ1-1, with D possibly TRBD1 on 5 matching bases. This clonotype was obtained from a woman aged 18 to 35 in good health and CMV-seropositive. The CDR3 loop is CASSHPWGDTEAFF. CDR3 sequence (DNA): TGTGCCAGCAGCCATCCGTGGGGGGACACTGAAGCTTTCTTT.